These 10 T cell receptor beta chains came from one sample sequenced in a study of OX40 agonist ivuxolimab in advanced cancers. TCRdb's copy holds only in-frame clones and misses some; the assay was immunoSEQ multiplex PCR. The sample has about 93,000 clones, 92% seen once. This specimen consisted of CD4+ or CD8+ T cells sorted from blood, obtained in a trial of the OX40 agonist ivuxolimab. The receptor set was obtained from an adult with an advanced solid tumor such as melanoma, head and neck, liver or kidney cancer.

CDR3 DNA: TGTGCCAGCAGCCCCAGGACGGACTCCTACGAGCAGTACTTC. Translated: CASSPRTDSYEQYF. This rearrangement joins TRBV11-2 to TRBJ2-7; no definite D call. CDR1 and CDR2 (germline): SGHAT, FQNNGV. Trimming pared 5 bases from V and 0 bases from J, leaving 11 bases between. The CDR3 loop spans 14 amino acids.

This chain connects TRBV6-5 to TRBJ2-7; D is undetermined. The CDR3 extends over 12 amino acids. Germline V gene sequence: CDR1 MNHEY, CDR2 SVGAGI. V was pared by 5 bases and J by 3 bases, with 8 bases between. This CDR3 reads CASSEGFYEQYF. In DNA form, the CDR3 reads TGTGCCAGCAGTGAAGGGTTCTACGAGCAGTACTTC.

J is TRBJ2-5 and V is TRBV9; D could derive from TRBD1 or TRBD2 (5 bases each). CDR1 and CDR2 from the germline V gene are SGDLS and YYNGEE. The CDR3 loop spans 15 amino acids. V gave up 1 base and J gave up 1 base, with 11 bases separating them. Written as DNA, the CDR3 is TGTGCCAGCAGCGTACAAACAGGACTCCAAGAGACCCAGTACTTC. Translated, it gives CASSVQTGLQETQYF.

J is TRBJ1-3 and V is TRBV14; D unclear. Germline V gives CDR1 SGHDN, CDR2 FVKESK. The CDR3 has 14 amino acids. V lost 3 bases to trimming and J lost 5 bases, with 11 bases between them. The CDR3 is CASSHPTRRNTIYF. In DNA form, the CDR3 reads TGTGCCAGCAGCCATCCCACCCGCCGAAACACCATATATTTT.

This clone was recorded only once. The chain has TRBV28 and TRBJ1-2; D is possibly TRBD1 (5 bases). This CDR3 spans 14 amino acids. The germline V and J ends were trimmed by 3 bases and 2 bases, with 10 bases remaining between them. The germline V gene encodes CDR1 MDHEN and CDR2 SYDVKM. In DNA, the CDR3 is TGTGCCAGCAGTTTGGGACGAGGGAACTATGGCTACACCTTC. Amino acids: CASSLGRGNYGYTF.

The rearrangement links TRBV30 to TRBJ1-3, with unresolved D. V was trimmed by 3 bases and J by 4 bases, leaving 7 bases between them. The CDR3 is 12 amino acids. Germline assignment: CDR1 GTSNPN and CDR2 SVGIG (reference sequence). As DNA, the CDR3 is TGTGCCTGGAGCCGGAGCGGAAACACCATATATTTT. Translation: CAWSRSGNTIYF.

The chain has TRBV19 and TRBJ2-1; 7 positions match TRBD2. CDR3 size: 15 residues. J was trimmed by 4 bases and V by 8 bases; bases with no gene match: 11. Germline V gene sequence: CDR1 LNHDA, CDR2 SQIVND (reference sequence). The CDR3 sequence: CASGGAGSFYNEQFF. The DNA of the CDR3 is TGTGCCAGTGGCGGAGCGGGGTCATTTTACAATGAGCAGTTCTTC.

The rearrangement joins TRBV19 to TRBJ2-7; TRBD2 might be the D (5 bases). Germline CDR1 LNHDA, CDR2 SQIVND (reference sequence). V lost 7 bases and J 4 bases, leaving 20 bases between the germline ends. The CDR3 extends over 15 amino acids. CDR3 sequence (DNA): TGTGCCAGTACCTCCCGACGGGCGGGCGGATACGAGCAGTACTTC. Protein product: CASTSRRAGGYEQYF.

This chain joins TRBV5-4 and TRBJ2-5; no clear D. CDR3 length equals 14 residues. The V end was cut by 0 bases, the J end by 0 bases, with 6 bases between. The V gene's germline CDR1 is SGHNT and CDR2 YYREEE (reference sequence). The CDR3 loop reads CASSLDRYQETQYF. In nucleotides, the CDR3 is TGTGCCAGCAGCTTGGACCGGTACCAAGAGACCCAGTACTTC.

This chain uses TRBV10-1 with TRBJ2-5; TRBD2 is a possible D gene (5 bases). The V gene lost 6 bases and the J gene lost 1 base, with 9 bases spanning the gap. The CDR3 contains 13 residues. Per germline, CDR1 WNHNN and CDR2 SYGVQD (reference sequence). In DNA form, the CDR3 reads TGCGCCAGCAGCCCGGACTTCCAAGAGACCCAGTACTTC. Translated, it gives CASSPDFQETQYF.